Each of the 26 T cell receptor beta chains below was sequenced from the same sample in a study of low-dose radiotherapy and immunotherapy resistance in tumors. Time point here: after trial treatment. As for treatment: LDRT plus nivolumab, ipilimumab, low-dose cyclophosphamide and aspirin (RACIN trial). Both TCRalpha and TCRbeta chains were reverse transcribed with V-gene-specific primers. Both a constant-region primer and a V-primer adapter served to amplify TCRs across roughly 20 PCR cycles. TCRdb fed the reads into MiXCR, producing one record per CDR3 protein. The table lists about 58,000 distinct CDR3 sequences, 20% to 25% of them singletons. Here the sequenced sample was PBMCs, taken after low-dose radiotherapy plus immunotherapy. These receptors were taken from a male donor with prostate cancer.

This clonotype was seen repeatedly, ten times or more. This rearrangement joins TRBV5-1 to TRBJ2-7, with D perhaps matching TRBD1 (6 bases). In germline, CDR1 is SGHRS, CDR2 YFSETQ. The CDR3 spans 20 residues. Trimming took 0 bases from V and 0 from J, leaving 25 bases between them. CDR3 loop: CASSLGGGQGSRGHSYEQYF. Written as DNA, the CDR3 is TGCGCCAGCAGCTTGGGTGGCGGGCAGGGCTCCCGGGGACACTCCTACGAGCAGTACTTC.

This clonotype was detected many times. The rearrangement uses TRBV7-8 and TRBJ1-2; no reliable D call. Trimming pared 2 bases from V and 6 bases from J, leaving 16 bases between. This CDR3 has 15 residues. Germline-derived CDR1 and CDR2 are SGHVS and FQNEAQ. DNA for the CDR3: TGTGCCAGCAGCTTAACCCGACCCGATTGGGATGGCTACACCTTC. Protein sequence: CASSLTRPDWDGYTF.

This clonotype was seen many times. The chain is built from TRBV29-1 and TRBJ2-7, with a possible D match to TRBD1 (5 bases). The germline V gene has CDR1 SQVTM and CDR2 ANQGSEA. V was pared by 7 bases and J by 3 bases, with 13 bases between. The CDR3 loop spans 12 amino acids. Here the CDR3 DNA reads TGCAGCGGCAGGGATTGGAGCTACGAGCAGTACTTC. Encoded protein: CSGRDWSYEQYF.

This clonotype appeared many times. This chain links TRBV12-3 or TRBV12-4 with TRBJ2-1; D remains ambiguous. Trimming took 6 bases from V and 1 from J, leaving 13 bases between them. The CDR3 contains 15 residues. CDR3 bases: TGTGCCAGCAGACGGCAGGAAGGATCCTACAATGAGCAGTTCTTC. Its protein product is CASRRQEGSYNEQFF.

A word on this clonotype: With only one base between it and a far larger clone, this is likely a read error. The chain uses TRBV6-8 and TRBJ2-5, with 7 bases that match TRBD1. Germline V gene data show CDR1 as MNHGY and CDR2 as SAAAGT. This CDR3 region has 11 residues. After removal of 10 bases from V and 4 bases from J, the junction contained 3 bases not matched to a gene. As DNA, the CDR3 is TGTGCCATCAACAGGGGAGAGACCCAGTACTTC. Translation gives CAINRGETQYF.

This clonotype was detected many times. This rearrangement joins TRBV19 to TRBJ1-6, with 8 positions matching TRBD1. The germline gives CDR1 LNHDA, CDR2 SQIVND (reference sequence). The CDR3 loop spans 16 amino acids. With 6 bases clipped from V and 9 bases from J, the junction kept 13 bases outside the gene matches. The CDR3 region has the DNA TGTGCCAGTAGCGACATTTCCGGGACAGGCAGTTCACCCCTCCACTTT. This codes for CASSDISGTGSSPLHF. The full variable domain, rest sourced from reference TRBV19 and TRBJ1-6, is DGGITQSPKYLFRKEGQNVTLSCEQNLNHDAMYWYRQDPGQGLRLIYYSQIVNDFQKGDIAEGYSVSREKKESFPLTVTSAQKNPTAFYLCASSDISGTGSSPLHFGNGTRLTVT.

This clonotype appeared many times. The chain uses TRBV12-3 or TRBV12-4 and TRBJ2-2; the D gene could be TRBD1 or TRBD2 (5 bases each). V lost 3 bases and J lost 6, with 8 bases in between. This CDR3 has 13 residues. The CDR3: CASSLGTAGELFF. As DNA, the CDR3 is TGTGCCAGCAGTTTGGGGACCGCCGGGGAGCTGTTTTTT.

This clonotype was observed at least ten times. This sequence joins TRBV12-3 or TRBV12-4 and TRBJ2-5, with D tentatively TRBD1 or TRBD2 (7 bases each). Trimming stripped 7 bases from V and 5 bases from J, with 20 bases between. The CDR3 is 15 amino acids. CDR3 bases: TGTGCCAGCACCTCCAGGGGGGGGGGTGCGGAGACCCAGTACTTC. Translation gives CASTSRGGGAETQYF.

This clonotype was picked up many times. The rearrangement joins TRBV20-1 to TRBJ2-3, with TRBD1 identical over 7 bases. The CDR3 extends over 16 amino acids. After removal of 0 bases from V and 2 bases from J, the junction contained 8 bases not matched to a gene. The germline V gene encodes CDR1 DFQATT and CDR2 SNEGSKA (reference sequence). Here the CDR3 DNA reads TGCAGTGCTAGAGATCTCTCCAGGGGGAACACAGATACGCAGTATTTT. This encodes CSARDLSRGNTDTQYF.

The chain is built from TRBV18 and TRBJ2-1, with D tentatively TRBD1 (6 bases). This CDR3 has 15 residues. V was pared by 7 bases and J by 4 bases, with 17 bases between. Germline V gene sequence: CDR1 KGHSH, CDR2 LQKENI. CDR3 sequence reads: CASCDTGQSYNEQFF. CDR3 coding DNA: TGTGCCAGCTGCGATACAGGGCAGTCTTACAATGAGCAGTTCTTC.

The rearrangement joins TRBV28 to TRBJ1-1; tentative D call: TRBD1 (5 bases). V was shortened by 10 bases and J by 3 bases, with 15 bases between the two germline ends. Germline CDR1 is MDHEN and CDR2 is SYDVKM. The CDR3 has 13 residues. The CDR3 spells CATRGPGDTEAFF. In DNA form, the CDR3 reads TGTGCCACCCGAGGGCCGGGGGACACTGAAGCTTTCTTT. Drawing the rest from reference TRBV28 and TRBJ1-1, the complete variable domain is DVKVTQSSRYLVKRTGEKVFLECVQDMDHENMFWYRQDPGLGLRLIYFSYDVKMKEKGDIPEGYSVSREKKERFSLILESASTNQTSMYLCATRGPGDTEAFFGQGTRLTVV.

The chain combines TRBV7-2 with TRBJ2-6; D possibly uses TRBD1 or TRBD2 (5 bases each). The CDR3 has 16 amino acids. V lost 5 bases, J lost 0 bases, and 11 bases lay in between. Germline loops: CDR1 SGHTA, CDR2 FQGNSA. For the CDR3, the DNA is TGTGCCAGCAGCCTTAGTGGGGGCTCTGGGGCCAACGTCCTGACTTTC. Its protein is CASSLSGGSGANVLTF.

This clonotype has more than one count but fewer than ten. Written as DNA, the CDR3 is TGTGCCACCAAGGGGGGGGACAGAAAGCAAGAGACCCAGTACTTC. Encoded protein: CATKGGDRKQETQYF. This chain uses TRBV28 with TRBJ2-5; D assignment may be TRBD1 or TRBD2 (7 bases each). This CDR3 spans 15 amino acids. V was trimmed by 10 bases and J by 2 bases, leaving 20 bases between them. Germline CDR1 and CDR2: MDHEN and SYDVKM.

This chain uses TRBV28 with TRBJ2-1, with 10 nucleotides matching TRBD1. The V gene's germline CDR1 is MDHEN and CDR2 SYDVKM. The CDR3 consists of 14 residues. The V gene end was trimmed by 5 bases and the J gene end by 10 bases; junction bases not matched to a gene: 8. CDR3 region: CASSLGTGVGEQFF. The DNA for the CDR3 is TGTGCCAGCAGTCTAGGGACAGGGGTCGGAGAGCAGTTCTTC.

This clonotype was observed once. This likely reflects a read error, since a far larger clone is one base away. The gene calls are TRBV28 and TRBJ2-1, with TRBD2 identical over 8 bases. This CDR3 is 14 amino acids long. V lost 2 bases to trimming and J lost 10 bases; unmatched junction nucleotides: 7. Germline loops: CDR1 MDHEN, CDR2 SYDVKM. CDR3 DNA sequence: TGTGCCAGCAGTTTAATAGCGGGACCCTACGAGCAGTTCTTC. The encoded protein is CASSLIAGPYEQFF.

This clonotype was seen many times. The V call is TRBV28, the J call TRBJ2-7, with D perhaps TRBD1 or TRBD2 (5 bases each). V was pared by 2 bases and J by 3 bases, with 11 bases between. Germline assignment: CDR1 MDHEN and CDR2 SYDVKM. The CDR3 has 14 residues. In DNA form, the CDR3 reads TGTGCCAGCAGTTTACAGGGAGAGTACTACGAGCAGTACTTC. Protein sequence: CASSLQGEYYEQYF.

The sample holds many counts of this clonotype. V gene TRBV4-1 combines with J gene TRBJ2-5; 7 positions match TRBD2. Germline loops: CDR1 MGHRA, CDR2 YSYEKL. The CDR3 has 15 residues. Unmatched junction bases numbered 7, after V lost 5 bases and J lost 1 base. The CDR3: CASSSPGTTQETQYF. The CDR3, as DNA: TGCGCCAGCAGCTCCCCCGGGACTACCCAAGAGACCCAGTACTTC.

This clonotype showed up many times. The chain recombines TRBV6-1 with TRBJ1-5, with TRBD1 matching over 10 bases. The CDR3 is 20 amino acids. Germline trimming cut 0 bases from V and 0 bases from J; bases unmatched to any gene: 11. The germline V gene encodes CDR1 MNHNS and CDR2 SASEGT. The CDR3 DNA reads as TGTGCCAGCAGTGAAGCGCGGGGACAGGGGACGATACATAGCAATCAGCCCCAGCATTTT. Its protein is CASSEARGQGTIHSNQPQHF.

V usage is TRBV19 and J usage is TRBJ2-2; 10 positions match TRBD1. Germline assignment: CDR1 LNHDA and CDR2 SQIVND (reference sequence). The CDR3 contains 16 residues. V was pared by 6 bases and J by 4 bases, with 8 bases of the junction left unmatched. The CDR3 DNA reads TGTGCCAGTAGGACGCCGGGACAGGGGAGCACCGGGGAGCTGTTTTTT. Translated: CASRTPGQGSTGELFF.

This clonotype was counted at least ten times. Here the CDR3 DNA reads TGTGCCAGCAGCTCGAATTTAGCCCTGAATTCACCCCTCCACTTT. Translated: CASSSNLALNSPLHF. The chain carries TRBV7-8 and TRBJ1-6; D unclear. V was pared by 4 bases and J by 7 bases, with 14 bases between. This CDR3 is 15 amino acids long. CDR1 and CDR2 (germline): SGHVS, FQNEAQ.

As regards this clonotype: A far larger clone is a single base away, which makes a read error likely. The CDR3 coding sequence is TGTGCCAGCAGTTACTCGAGGCTGACAGTAGCGGGGACCGAGCAGTACTTC. Its protein product is CASSYSRLTVAGTEQYF. The chain is built from TRBV6-5 and TRBJ2-7, with 8 bases lining up with TRBD2. The J segment lost 6 bases and the V segment lost 0 bases, leaving 13 bases of the junction unmatched. Germline V lookup: CDR1 MNHEY, CDR2 SVGAGI. The CDR3 sequence is 17 residues long.

This clonotype was counted ten times or more. V is TRBV30 and J is TRBJ1-2; 8 bases line up with TRBD1. This CDR3 is 13 amino acids long. Germline V lookup: CDR1 GTSNPN, CDR2 SVGIG (reference sequence). Losses at the gene ends were 5 bases for V and 4 bases for J; bases not matched to a gene: 6. In nucleotides, the CDR3 is TGTGCCTGGCGCCGGGACAGGCCCTATGGCTACACCTTC. Encoded protein: CAWRRDRPYGYTF.

This clonotype was detected ten times or more. This chain connects TRBV28 to TRBJ1-3, with TRBD1 as a possible D gene (5 bases). Germline lookup yields CDR1 MDHEN and CDR2 SYDVKM. The germline V and J ends were trimmed by 1 base and 2 bases, with 12 bases remaining between them. The CDR3 loop spans 16 amino acids. Here the CDR3 reads CASSLSQGGTGNTIYF. Written as DNA, the CDR3 is TGTGCCAGCAGTTTATCCCAGGGTGGTACTGGAAACACCATATATTTT.

Worth noting for this clonotype: Only one base separates this from a far larger clonotype, so it likely reflects a read error. The DNA for the CDR3 is TGTGCCAGCAGCCCCCGGACTAAGGCCAATGAGCAGTACTTC. It codes for CASSPRTKANEQYF. V and J are TRBV21-1 and TRBJ2-7; no check of the table's D call, TRBD2, against the DNA was made. TRBV21-1 counts as a pseudogene. This CDR3 region has 14 residues.

There are many counts of this clonotype. This chain links TRBV6-2 or TRBV6-3 with TRBJ2-1; 7 positions agree with TRBD2. Trimming at V came to 7 bases and at J to 5 bases, leaving 8 bases not matched to a gene. The CDR3 is made up of 14 amino acids. CDR1 is MNHEY and CDR2 is SVGEGT in the germline V gene. Here the CDR3 reads CASIVGGGNNEQFF. The CDR3 DNA reads TGTGCCAGCATTGTGGGGGGGGGAAACAATGAGCAGTTCTTC.

This clonotype was recorded a few times. The J gene is TRBJ1-2, the V gene TRBV19, with D possibly being TRBD1 (6 bases). The CDR3 loop spans 14 amino acids. Germline CDR1 reads LNHDA; CDR2 reads SQIVND (reference sequence). V was shortened by 6 bases and J by 3 bases, with 14 bases between the two germline ends. CDR3 nucleotide sequence: TGTGCCAGTAGCCCGGACAGCGTCTACTATGGCTACACCTTC. Amino acids: CASSPDSVYYGYTF.